This T cell receptor beta chain is from a study of tumor-infiltrating lymphocytes in primary liver carcinoma. In the study overall: Both sexes were represented among patients, who were 30 to 69 years old.

With roughly 500 ng total RNA as template and a constant-region primer, TCR beta cDNA was made. Three nested multiplex PCR rounds of slightly modified ARM-PCR generated TCR beta libraries. Via MiXCR, TCRdb re-called the multiplex PCR reads, giving one row per CDR3 protein. The sample yields 90,000 to 150,000 distinct CDR3 sequences, around 65% seen once. In this sample, this clonotype is medium-sized. Antigen unknown. Findings of the study overall: Blood trailed tumors significantly in top-250-clone fraction (p = 0.039).

Unsorted bulk tissue of roughly 17-33 mg yielded co-extracted RNA and DNA. The study enrolled treatment-naive patients with chronic HBV infection. Source material: tumor-adjacent normal liver tissue. The origin of this receptor is a woman aged 55-70 years with primary liver carcinoma and hepatitis B virus infection.

This chain's CDR3 is CASSLIPGPGAQYF. The CDR3 coding sequence is TGTGCCAGCAGCTTAATTCCGGGACCAGGGGCCCAGTACTTC. The gene calls are TRBV11-2 and TRBJ2-5; a weak D match, TRBD1 (6 bases). The CDR3 spans 14 residues. CDR1 and CDR2 from the germline V gene are SGHAT and FQNNGV. V lost 2 bases to trimming and J lost 9 bases, with 16 bases between them.